This T cell receptor (beta chain) was retrieved from a study of cytomegalovirus exposure and HLA in healthy donors. The method was immunoSEQ multiplex PCR; TCRdb's version includes in-frame clones alone and lacks a portion of them. The sample yields about 200,000 clones, 70% to 85% seen once. The receptor's source is a woman aged 25 to 39 in good health and CMV-seropositive. Sequenced sample: PBMCs.

This CDR3 reads CASSERQAQHF. In nucleotides, the CDR3 is TGTGCCAGCAGTGAACGACAGGCCCAGCATTTT. The chain carries TRBV6-1 and TRBJ1-5; D possibly corresponds to TRBD1 (6 bases). Germline-derived CDR1 and CDR2 are MNHNS and SASEGT. The CDR3 spans 11 residues. V was trimmed by 2 bases and J by 11 bases, leaving 7 bases between them.